This entry lists 8 T cell receptor beta chains sequenced from one sample in a study of graft-versus-host responses after intestinal transplantation. For these TCRs, the target antigens are not known. Generated by immunoSEQ multiplex PCR, the TCRdb table keeps only in-frame clones and is missing some. The profile shows over 100,000 clones, roughly nine tenths of them singletons. Sequences were derived from unstimulated CD4+ T cells sorted from spleen or lymph node cells, sampled before transplant. All receptors come from a human donor who was the organ donor for an intestinal transplant.

The chain links TRBV6-1 to TRBJ2-7; 8 nucleotides align to TRBD1. The CDR3 consists of 14 residues. The J segment lost 2 bases and the V segment lost 4 bases, leaving 4 bases of the junction unmatched. Per germline, CDR1 MNHNS and CDR2 SASEGT. This chain's CDR3 is CASSGTGSPYEQYF. CDR3 DNA: TGTGCCAGCAGTGGGACAGGGTCGCCCTACGAGCAGTACTTC.

The CDR3: CASSLAGVRGYTF. The CDR3 nucleotides read TGTGCCAGCAGCTTAGCGGGGGTCAGGGGCTACACCTTC. The chain has TRBV7-9 and TRBJ1-2; tentative D call: TRBD1 (5 bases). The V and J ends lost 0 bases and 8 bases respectively, with 10 bases between them. CDR1 is SEHNR and CDR2 is FQNEAQ in the germline V gene (reference sequence). There are 13 residues in the CDR3.

This rearrangement joins TRBV28 to TRBJ2-7; 9 bases match TRBD1. Germline V gene sequence: CDR1 MDHEN, CDR2 SYDVKM. CDR3 length equals 16 residues. Trimming took 6 bases from V and 3 from J; bases not matched to a gene: 12. The DNA of the CDR3 is TGTGCCAGCAGCCAGCTAACAGGACAGGGGATCTACGAGCAGTACTTC. Amino acids: CASSQLTGQGIYEQYF.

V usage is TRBV6-1 and J usage is TRBJ2-7; tentatively, D is TRBD1 (5 bases). This CDR3 is 12 amino acids long. The ends were cut back, 7 bases at V and 3 bases at J, with 10 bases in the middle. Germline V lookup: CDR1 MNHNS, CDR2 SASEGT. CDR3 sequence: CASTTTGYEQYF. In nucleotides, the CDR3 is TGTGCCAGCACAACAACAGGCTACGAGCAGTACTTC.

This clone was recorded a few times. The V call is TRBV6-1, the J call TRBJ1-2; TRBD1 matches at 7 bases. CDR3 size: 14 residues. Germline loops: CDR1 MNHNS, CDR2 SASEGT. V shed 6 bases and J 4 bases; nucleotides not matched to a gene: 8. The CDR3 bases are TGTGCCAGCAGACCGGGACAGCAGGGCTATGGCTACACCTTC. Its protein is CASRPGQQGYGYTF.

This chain connects TRBV23-1 to TRBJ1-4; D remains ambiguous. TRBV23-1 is noted as an ORF with a role that remains uncertain. This CDR3 has 15 residues. With 8 bases removed from V and 8 bases from J, the gap between germline ends came to 21 bases. The CDR3 reads CASPCISGWEEKLFF. In DNA form, the CDR3 reads TGCGCCAGCCCGTGTATAAGCGGATGGGAAGAAAAACTGTTTTTT.

The chain employs TRBV11-1 and TRBJ1-1; D is unclear. V shed 1 base and J shed 5 bases, with 11 bases lying between them. The CDR3 is 14 amino acids. CDR1 is SGHAT, CDR2 FQDESV, per germline (reference sequence). The CDR3 nucleotides are TGTGCCAGCAGCTTAGAGCCCCTGGAGACTGAAGCTTTCTTT. It is translated as CASSLEPLETEAFF. The variable domain in full, completed from reference TRBV11-1 and TRBJ1-1, reads EAEVAQSPRYKITEKSQAVAFWCDPISGHATLYWYRQILGQGPELLVQFQDESVVDDSQLPKDRFSAERLKGVDSTLKIQPAELGDSAMYLCASSLEPLETEAFFGQGTRLTVV.

This clone was counted once. The chain couples TRBV11-2 to TRBJ1-2, with 7 bases that match TRBD1. Losses at the gene ends were 6 bases for V and 4 bases for J; bases not matched to a gene: 11. CDR3 length: 15 residues. In germline, CDR1 is SGHAT, CDR2 FQNNGV. The CDR3 DNA reads as TGTGCCAGCAGTTCGGGACAGCGCCCCCCCTATGGCTACACCTTC. Translated, it gives CASSSGQRPPYGYTF.